A single sample gave rise to the 17 T cell receptor beta chains below, sequenced in a study of graft-versus-host responses after intestinal transplantation. Sequencing used immunoSEQ multiplex PCR; TCRdb keeps in-frame clones, though not all of them. The sample has 7,000 or so clones, around 28% seen once. This sample comprised alloreactive CD4+ T cells from a mixed lymphocyte reaction culture, obtained before intestinal transplant. This sample's subset: CFSE-low proliferating T cells sorted from roughly 6-day pre-transplant mixed lymphocyte reaction (GvH or HvG direction). The receptor source for this set is a human patient who received an intestinal transplant.

The chain employs TRBV28 and TRBJ2-1; TRBD2 matches 9 bases. Germline lookup yields CDR1 MDHEN and CDR2 SYDVKM. This CDR3 is built from 17 residues. V was clipped by 11 bases and J by 3 bases; unmatched bases: 17. The CDR3 loop is CALNGASGNDLYNEQFF. CDR3 nucleotides: TGTGCCCTAAACGGGGCTAGCGGGAACGACCTCTACAATGAGCAGTTCTTC.

The chain couples TRBV29-1 to TRBJ2-7; the D call may be TRBD1 or TRBD2 (5 bases each). Looked up from germline, CDR1 is SQVTM and CDR2 is ANQGSEA. V was pared by 4 bases and J by 4 bases, with 11 bases between. The CDR3 is 12 residues long. This CDR3 is CSVGGPTYEQYF. The DNA of the CDR3 is TGCAGCGTTGGGGGACCTACTTACGAGCAGTACTTC.

This clone was seen a few times. This may arise from a read error, as a much more abundant clone is one base away. V usage is TRBV5-6 and J usage is TRBJ1-5; tentative D call: TRBD1 (6 bases). There are 16 residues in the CDR3. Germline-derived CDR1 and CDR2 are SGHDT and YYEEEE. CDR3 sequence reads: CSSSLGAGYSNQPQHF. The CDR3, as DNA: TGTTCCAGCAGCTTGGGGGCAGGATATAGCAATCAGCCCCAGCATTTT.

This clone has more than one count but fewer than ten. The V gene is TRBV5-1, the J gene TRBJ1-1, with D possibly being TRBD1 (5 bases). Germline-derived CDR1 and CDR2 are SGHRS and YFSETQ. V dropped 1 base and J dropped 1 base, with 14 bases sitting between them. The CDR3 sequence is 16 residues long. The chain's CDR3 is CASSLRSGRANTEAFF. CDR3 bases: TGCGCCAGCAGCTTGCGAAGCGGCAGGGCGAACACTGAAGCTTTCTTT. Looking up the rest from reference TRBV5-1 and TRBJ1-1 gives the full variable domain: KAGVTQTPRYLIKTRGQQVTLSCSPISGHRSVSWYQQTPGQGLQFLFEYFSETQRNKGNFPGRFSGRQFSNSRSEMNVSTLELGDSALYLCASSLRSGRANTEAFFGQGTRLTVV.

The rearrangement links TRBV10-3 to TRBJ1-3; D not resolved. Trimming pared 0 bases from V and 0 bases from J, leaving 15 bases between. Germline V gene lookup returns CDR1 ENHRY and CDR2 SYGVKD. CDR3 length: 18 residues. The DNA of the CDR3 is TGTGCCATCAGTGAGTCGGGAGGGCTTTCCCCCTCTGGAAACACCATATATTTT. It specifies CAISESGGLSPSGNTIYF.

By frequency in the sample, this clone is medium-sized. The chain is built from TRBV2 and TRBJ1-1; 8 nucleotides line up with TRBD1. CDR3 size: 16 residues. The V gene end was trimmed by 4 bases and the J gene end by 6 bases; junction bases not matched to a gene: 13. Germline loops: CDR1 SNHLY, CDR2 FYNNEI. This CDR3 reads CASSGQGFSIWAEAFF. CDR3 bases: TGTGCCAGCAGTGGACAGGGGTTTTCAATCTGGGCTGAAGCTTTCTTT.

The chain employs TRBV11-1 and TRBJ2-1; TRBD2 agrees at 7 bases. With 1 base clipped from V and 0 bases from J, the junction kept 0 bases outside the gene matches. The germline CDR1 and CDR2 sequences are SGHAT and FQDESV (reference sequence). The CDR3 extends over 15 amino acids. The chain's CDR3 is CASSLGGSSYNEQFF. The CDR3 DNA reads as TGTGCCAGCAGCTTAGGCGGGAGCTCCTACAATGAGCAGTTCTTC. The whole variable domain, filled in from reference TRBV11-1 and TRBJ2-1, reads EAEVAQSPRYKITEKSQAVAFWCDPISGHATLYWYRQILGQGPELLVQFQDESVVDDSQLPKDRFSAERLKGVDSTLKIQPAELGDSAMYLCASSLGGSSYNEQFFGPGTRLTVL.

By its share, this clone is medium-sized. J is TRBJ2-6 and V is TRBV10-1, with D unresolved. This CDR3 has 14 amino acids. V was pared by 6 bases and J by 2 bases, with 8 bases between. CDR1 WNHNN and CDR2 SYGVQD come from the germline V gene (reference sequence). The CDR3 sequence is CASRSGTGANVLTF. In nucleotides, the CDR3 is TGCGCCAGCAGGAGTGGGACTGGGGCCAACGTCCTGACTTTC.

The chain employs TRBV7-3 and TRBJ2-1; D is undetermined. Germline lookup yields CDR1 SGHTA and CDR2 FQGTGA. The CDR3 consists of 13 residues. Trimming removed 0 bases from V and 4 bases from J, with 4 bases in between. This CDR3 is CASSLTGYNEQFF. DNA of the CDR3: TGTGCCAGCAGCTTAACAGGGTACAATGAGCAGTTCTTC.

This clone was found a few times. CDR3 nucleotides: TGTGCCAGCAGCTTAAGTGAGGGCACTGAAGCTTTCTTT. Translating it yields CASSLSEGTEAFF. V usage is TRBV11-2 and J usage is TRBJ1-1, with no clear D. The V gene lost 2 bases and the J gene lost 4 bases, with 8 bases spanning the gap. The CDR3 loop spans 13 amino acids. Germline CDR1 is SGHAT and CDR2 is FQNNGV.

The sample holds a few counts of this clone. This chain links TRBV6-5 with TRBJ1-4; D remains unclear. V shed 2 bases and J shed 8 bases, with 15 bases lying between them. CDR1 and CDR2 from the germline V gene are MNHEY and SVGAGI. CDR3 length: 15 amino acids. The CDR3 bases are TGTGCCAGCAGTTACCAGGACGGGAGGCGAGAAAAACTGTTTTTT. It yields the protein CASSYQDGRREKLFF.

This clone was observed a handful of times. This chain joins TRBV9 and TRBJ2-5; possibly TRBD1 or TRBD2 for D (7 bases each). Trimming stripped 0 bases from V and 2 bases from J, with 20 bases between. Germline CDR1 is SGDLS and CDR2 is YYNGEE. This CDR3 is built from 18 residues. The DNA for the CDR3 is TGTGCCAGCAGCGTAGCAGGAGTGGCAGGGGGAGGGCAAGAGACCCAGTACTTC. This translates into CASSVAGVAGGGQETQYF.

The DNA of the CDR3 is TGTGCCAGCAGTTGGGACTACCCCACCGGGGAGCTGTTTTTT. Encoded protein: CASSWDYPTGELFF. The rearrangement links TRBV5-4 to TRBJ2-2, with TRBD2 matching over 7 bases. Germline CDR1 SGHNT, CDR2 YYREEE (reference sequence). This CDR3 region has 14 residues. Trimming took 5 bases from V and 4 from J; bases not matched to a gene: 5.

This clone was detected only a few times. The chain couples TRBV11-2 to TRBJ2-3; D is unclear. CDR3 size: 15 residues. V lost 1 base to trimming and J lost 6 bases, with 14 bases between them. The germline V gene has CDR1 SGHAT and CDR2 FQNNGV. CDR3 nucleotides: TGTGCCAGCAGCTTAGTCTTGTCTGCTCAGGATACGCAGTATTTT. This codes for CASSLVLSAQDTQYF.

The rearrangement links TRBV5-4 to TRBJ1-3; the D is unclear. CDR3 length equals 15 residues. Per germline, CDR1 SGHNT and CDR2 YYREEE (reference sequence). Trimming shortened V by 7 bases and J by 2 bases, and 16 bases separated the two germline ends. CDR3 coding DNA: TGTGCCAGCTCCCTGGACTGGGGTGCTGGAAACACCATATATTTT. Protein sequence: CASSLDWGAGNTIYF.

A note on this clone: This may arise from a read error, as a much more abundant clone is one base away. This sequence joins TRBV29-1 and TRBJ1-5; TRBD1 might be the D (6 bases). CDR3 length equals 13 residues. With 3 bases removed from V and 6 bases from J, the gap between germline ends came to 12 bases. The germline V gene encodes CDR1 SQVTM and CDR2 ANQGSEA. The CDR3 loop is CSVERGAGQPQHF. The CDR3 coding sequence is TGCAGCGTTGAGAGGGGGGCGGGTCAGCCCCAGCATTTT.

This chain links TRBV6-1 with TRBJ2-1; 11 bases line up with TRBD2. Germline trimming cut 5 bases from V and 4 bases from J; bases unmatched to any gene: 4. CDR1 is MNHNS and CDR2 is SASEGT in the germline V gene. The CDR3 totals 15 residues. As DNA, the CDR3 is TGTGCCAGCAGTTCACTAGCGGGAGCTTACAATGAGCAGTTCTTC. This gives the protein CASSSLAGAYNEQFF.